The 16 T cell receptor beta chains below were found in one sample sequenced in a study of T cells expressing NK-cell markers. TCRdb re-analyzed the 5' RACE reads; it lists each CDR3 protein once, without DNA. The sample's table shows 500,000 to 600,000 distinct CDR3 sequences. The sequenced material came from blood T cells: a sorted CD56 or NKG2C T cell subset, CD4+ or CD8+ T cells, or bulk PBMC T cells (not recorded which). The receptors come from a young man in good health.

The V and J genes are TRBV7-9 and TRBJ1-2; TCRdb selects TRBD1, and the lack of DNA leaves this call unchecked. Germline lookup yields CDR1 SEHNR and CDR2 FQNEAQ (reference sequence). The length of the CDR3 is 13 residues. The CDR3 is CASSLNQGYGYTF.

The rearrangement uses TRBV4-2 and TRBJ2-7; TCRdb returns TRBD1, unconfirmable since there is no DNA. The CDR3 is made up of 15 amino acids. CDR1 LGHNA and CDR2 YNFKEQ come from the germline V gene. This CDR3 reads CASSQDDGAAYEQYF.

The chain links TRBV7-2 to TRBJ2-5. The CDR3 has 12 residues. From germline, CDR1 is SGHTA and CDR2 FQGNSA. The CDR3 spells CASSPQTASQYF.

This sequence joins TRBV5-6 and TRBJ2-1; TCRdb outputs TRBD1, but without DNA this stays unchecked. Germline values: CDR1 SGHDT, CDR2 YYEEEE. The CDR3 totals 16 residues. This CDR3 is CASSLPGQGTYNEQFF.

V and J are TRBV12-3 or TRBV12-4 and TRBJ1-5; TCRdb returns TRBD1, unconfirmable since there is no DNA. CDR3 length: 14 residues. This CDR3 reads CASSFGQGSQPQHF.

This chain joins TRBV5-1 and TRBJ2-2; TCRdb designates TRBD1, a call that cannot be tested without DNA. CDR1 SGHRS and CDR2 YFSETQ come from the germline V gene. This CDR3 spans 16 amino acids. This chain's CDR3 is CASSPSGGLYTGELFF. Filled out from reference TRBV5-1 and TRBJ2-2, the complete variable domain reads KAGVTQTPRYLIKTRGQQVTLSCSPISGHRSVSWYQQTPGQGLQFLFEYFSETQRNKGNFPGRFSGRQFSNSRSEMNVSTLELGDSALYLCASSPSGGLYTGELFFGEGSRLTVL.

The chain employs TRBV12-3 or TRBV12-4 and TRBJ2-2; TCRdb names TRBD1, which stays unverified in the absence of DNA. The CDR3 runs 17 residues. CDR3 sequence reads: CASSFRRGEWDTGELFF.

The CDR3 sequence: CAISETGGRENEQYF. J is TRBJ2-7 and V is TRBV10-3; absent DNA, TCRdb's TRBD1 call cannot be checked. CDR1 ENHRY and CDR2 SYGVKD come from the germline V gene. The CDR3 sequence is 15 residues long.

The chain links TRBV20-1 to TRBJ2-3; no DNA is available, so the TRBD2 call from TCRdb remains unchecked. The CDR3 consists of 15 residues. Germline CDR1 is DFQATT and CDR2 is SNEGSKA (reference sequence). CDR3 amino acids: CSALASGRELDTQYF.

J is TRBJ2-1 and V is TRBV11-2; TCRdb reports TRBD2, a call that lacks DNA to check it against. The CDR3 spans 22 residues. The germline gives CDR1 SGHAT, CDR2 FQNNGV. This chain's CDR3 is CASSLERAARGLAGVLYNEQFF.

This chain links TRBV10-3 with TRBJ2-1; TCRdb lists TRBD2, though no DNA is available to test this call. The CDR3 contains 14 residues. Germline assignment: CDR1 ENHRY and CDR2 SYGVKD. CDR3 amino acids: CAIGRLARGNEQFF.

The chain carries TRBV18 and TRBJ2-4; TCRdb calls TRBD1, which cannot be checked without DNA. In germline, CDR1 is KGHSH, CDR2 LQKENI. The CDR3 spans 17 residues. The CDR3 loop reads CASSPQYPGRAKNIQYF.

The chain carries TRBV10-3 and TRBJ1-1; TCRdb calls TRBD1, which cannot be checked without DNA. CDR1 and CDR2 (germline): ENHRY, SYGVKD. The length of the CDR3 is 11 residues. The CDR3 sequence is CAITRDSEAFF.

The chain carries TRBV7-8 and TRBJ2-2; there is no DNA to check the TCRdb D call of TRBD2. This CDR3 comprises 17 residues. The V gene's germline CDR1 is SGHVS and CDR2 FQNEAQ. CDR3 amino acids: CASSSRLAGVYTGELFF.

The CDR3 is CASSPGQNWMNTEAFF. V is TRBV7-2 and J is TRBJ1-1; with no DNA, the TCRdb D assignment of TRBD1 cannot be verified. The CDR3 is 16 amino acids. Germline V gene sequence: CDR1 SGHTA, CDR2 FQGNSA.

V usage is TRBV5-1 and J usage is TRBJ2-1; TCRdb's D call, TRBD1, is unchecked because there is no DNA. The CDR3 extends over 14 amino acids. Germline CDR1 SGHRS, CDR2 YFSETQ. The CDR3 loop reads CASSPDGGNNEQFF.